Below are 17 T cell receptor beta chains sequenced from a single sample in a study of human CD8 memory T cell subsets. TCR beta libraries were made by UMI-labeled 5' RACE. TCRdb reworked the 5' RACE reads into one entry per CDR3 protein, no DNA. The sample data list 10,000 or so distinct CDR3 sequences. The sample was CD8+ stem-like memory T cells (TSCM and TCM) sorted from PBMCs. This sample's subset: stem-like memory CD8 T cells (TSTEM), CCR7+ PD-1- TIGIT-. These receptor sequences come from a human donor in good health.

The chain employs TRBV6-6 and TRBJ1-1. Germline-derived CDR1 and CDR2 are MNHNY and SVGAGI (reference sequence). This CDR3 has 15 amino acids. The CDR3 reads CASSYSTTVDTEAFF.

The gene calls are TRBV28 and TRBJ1-1; with no DNA, the TCRdb D assignment of TRBD1 cannot be verified. The CDR3 is 18 residues long. Looked up from germline, CDR1 is MDHEN and CDR2 is SYDVKM. CDR3: CASSTYFGFSGIAAEAFF.

The V gene is TRBV7-9, the J gene TRBJ1-6; the TCRdb call, TRBD1, lacks DNA for checking. Germline CDR1 and CDR2: SEHNR and FQNEAQ (reference sequence). The CDR3 is made up of 15 amino acids. The CDR3 reads CASSLFYQGNSPLHF.

J is TRBJ2-5 and V is TRBV14. CDR3 length: 14 residues. Germline V CDR1 and CDR2: SGHDN, FVKESK. The CDR3 here is CASSQEVGFETQYF.

V usage is TRBV4-2 and J usage is TRBJ2-3. Germline CDR1 LGHNA, CDR2 YNFKEQ. This CDR3 region has 13 residues. CDR3 region: CASSQESTDTQYF.

V is TRBV12-3 or TRBV12-4 and J is TRBJ2-5; the TCRdb D gene call, TRBD1, has no DNA to confirm it. This CDR3 spans 13 amino acids. CDR3 sequence: CASSFPGVETQYF.

This chain joins TRBV5-1 and TRBJ2-7; TCRdb returns TRBD1, unconfirmable since there is no DNA. The CDR3 length is 14 residues. Germline V gives CDR1 SGHRS, CDR2 YFSETQ. CDR3 sequence: CASSFTGTGVEQYF.

V and J are TRBV7-9 and TRBJ2-7; TCRdb picks TRBD2, but there is no DNA to check that call. In germline, CDR1 is SEHNR, CDR2 FQNEAQ (reference sequence). This CDR3 spans 15 amino acids. CDR3 loop: CASSLTPGPSYEQYF.

This sequence joins TRBV15 and TRBJ2-3; TCRdb calls TRBD1, which cannot be checked without DNA. CDR1 and CDR2 (germline): LNHNV, YYDKDF (reference sequence). The CDR3 loop spans 15 amino acids. The CDR3 loop is CATSPPGRGTDTQYF.

This chain uses TRBV11-2 with TRBJ2-1; TCRdb's D call, TRBD2, is unchecked because there is no DNA. This CDR3 comprises 14 residues. The germline CDR1 and CDR2 sequences are SGHAT and FQNNGV. This chain's CDR3 is CASSLGLVEYEQFF.

CDR3 protein: CASSSLAGDEQFF. V usage is TRBV28 and J usage is TRBJ2-1; TCRdb returns TRBD2, unconfirmable since there is no DNA. Germline lookup yields CDR1 MDHEN and CDR2 SYDVKM. CDR3 length: 13 amino acids.

The chain carries TRBV28 and TRBJ2-1; the D call from TCRdb, TRBD1, cannot be confirmed without DNA. This CDR3 has 15 residues. Per the germline V gene, CDR1 is MDHEN and CDR2 is SYDVKM. CDR3 residues: CASSSPSTRTGEQFF.

This clonotype is called medium-sized based on its frequency. This chain links TRBV9 with TRBJ2-6; the D call of TRBD1 rests on TCRdb alone, since no DNA is present to check it. Germline assignment: CDR1 SGDLS and CDR2 YYNGEE. The CDR3 covers 17 residues. This CDR3 is CASSPRTTGAGANVLTF.

This clonotype is labeled medium-sized (0.01 to 0.1%) based on frequency. The CDR3: CASSWRGGIYNEQFF. The genes are TRBV5-1 and TRBJ2-1; TCRdb indicates TRBD1, and absent DNA this call remains unverified. Germline V CDR1 and CDR2: SGHRS, YFSETQ. The CDR3 consists of 15 residues.

The chain combines TRBV28 with TRBJ2-7; as DNA is missing, the TRBD1 call by TCRdb cannot be tested. In germline, CDR1 is MDHEN, CDR2 SYDVKM. CDR3 size: 15 residues. Here the CDR3 reads CASTQTGNPSYEQYF.

The V gene is TRBV5-1, the J gene TRBJ1-2; as DNA is missing, the TRBD1 call by TCRdb cannot be tested. The CDR3 has 14 residues. CDR1 is SGHRS and CDR2 is YFSETQ in the germline V gene. The chain's CDR3 is CASSPDRSNYGYTF.

The rearrangement uses TRBV10-3 and TRBJ2-7; TCRdb calls TRBD2, which cannot be checked without DNA. Germline CDR1 reads ENHRY; CDR2 reads SYGVKD. The CDR3 is 15 residues long. The CDR3 loop is CANRDEGRAPYEQYF.